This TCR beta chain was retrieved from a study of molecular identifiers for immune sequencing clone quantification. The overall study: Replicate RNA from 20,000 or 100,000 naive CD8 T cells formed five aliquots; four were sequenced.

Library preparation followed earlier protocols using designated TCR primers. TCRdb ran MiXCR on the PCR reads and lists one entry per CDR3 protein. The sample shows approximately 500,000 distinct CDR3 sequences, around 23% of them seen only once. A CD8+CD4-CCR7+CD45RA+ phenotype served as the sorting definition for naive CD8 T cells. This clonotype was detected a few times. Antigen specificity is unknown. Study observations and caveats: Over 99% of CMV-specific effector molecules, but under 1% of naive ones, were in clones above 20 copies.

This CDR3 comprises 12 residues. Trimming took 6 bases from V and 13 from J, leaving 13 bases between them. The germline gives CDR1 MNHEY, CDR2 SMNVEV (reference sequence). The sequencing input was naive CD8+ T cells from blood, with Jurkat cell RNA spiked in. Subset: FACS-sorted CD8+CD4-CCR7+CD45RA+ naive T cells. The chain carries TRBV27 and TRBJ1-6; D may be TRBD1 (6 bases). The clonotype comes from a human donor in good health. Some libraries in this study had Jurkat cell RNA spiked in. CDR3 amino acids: CASRQGLTPLHF. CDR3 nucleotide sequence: TGTGCCAGCAGACAGGGTTTAACCCCCCTCCACTTT.